Listed below are T cell receptor beta chains from one sample, sequenced in a study of shared clonotypes between healthy human individuals. The table came from immunoSEQ multiplex PCR; TCRdb's copy has only in-frame clones and leaves some out. Seen here are around 1 million clones, approximately 80% observed once, and the top ten hold approximately 1.5%. The source material was memory CD4+ T cells sorted from blood. These receptors were obtained from a man younger than 35 in good health. Each CDR3 is given without its conserved first and last residue. Fields, in order: J gene, V gene, CDR3 protein.

TRBJ1-2	TRBV4-3	ASSQAWGNYGYT
TRBJ2-7	TRBV28	ASSRPGQATYEQY
TRBJ1-5	TRBV29-1	SVGTGENQPQH
TRBJ2-1	TRBV18	ASSPRAIGEQF
TRBJ1-3	TRBV9	ASSGLPHDTIY
TRBJ2-3	TRBV6-1	ASSDRQGHTDTQY
TRBJ1-4	TRBV7-9	ASSFDRATSEKLF
TRBJ2-2	TRBV25-1	ASSAGGNTGELF
TRBJ2-1	TRBV6-5	ASSYSSPSTGEQF
TRBJ2-2	TRBV12-1	ASSPLGLRNTGELF
TRBJ2-7	TRBV5-1	ASSLELRSSYEQY
TRBJ2-1	TRBV5-1	ASSSSSSGVSAQF
TRBJ1-2	TRBV6-1	ASSADFGDGYT
TRBJ2-7	TRBV11-1	ASSLGDRGLNEQY
TRBJ1-1	TRBV25-1	ASRATPGGEAF